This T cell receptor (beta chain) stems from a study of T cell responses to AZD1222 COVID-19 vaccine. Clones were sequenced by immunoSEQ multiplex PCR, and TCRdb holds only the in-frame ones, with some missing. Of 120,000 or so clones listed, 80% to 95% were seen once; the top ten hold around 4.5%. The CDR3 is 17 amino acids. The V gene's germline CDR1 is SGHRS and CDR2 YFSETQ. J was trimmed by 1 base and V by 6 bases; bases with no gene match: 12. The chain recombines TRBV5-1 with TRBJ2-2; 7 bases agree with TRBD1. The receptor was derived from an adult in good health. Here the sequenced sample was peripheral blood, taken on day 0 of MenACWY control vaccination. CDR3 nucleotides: TGCGCCAGCACCCTAGGTCCCGGACAGGAGAACACCGGGGAGCTGTTTTTT. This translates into CASTLGPGQENTGELFF.